The clone carrying this TCR beta chain turned up a few times. What it recognizes is unknown. The record originates from a study of T cell responses to AZD1222 COVID-19 vaccine. The CDR3 has 17 residues. Per germline, CDR1 LGHNA and CDR2 YNFKEQ. V was cut by 0 bases and J by 0 bases, with 11 bases left in between. Second-dose intervals of approximately 4 or approximately 12 weeks were pooled. Broader study findings: White British people made up most donors, females outnumbered males, and clonal diversity was possibly underestimated. Recipients of AZD1222 seropositive at baseline numbered only 5 to 7.

Assay used: immunoSEQ multiplex PCR; TCRdb lists only in-frame clones, some missing. Of over 85,000 clones in the sample, just under 95% were seen once. This clonotype originated in an adult who received the AZD1222 COVID-19 vaccine. The gene calls are TRBV4-2 and TRBJ2-2; D possibly corresponds to TRBD1 (6 bases). The sequencing here drew on peripheral blood, taken 28 days after the second AZD1222 dose. The chain's CDR3 is CASSQDKTGSNTGELFF. CDR3 coding DNA: TGTGCCAGCAGCCAAGATAAAACAGGGTCGAACACCGGGGAGCTGTTTTTT.